What follows are 23 T cell receptor beta chains derived from one specimen sequenced in a study of regulatory T cells in long-lasting Graves disease (dated by TCRdb to the early 2020s). The library was made by multiplex PCR. These reads were obtained on an Illumina HiSeq 4000. CDR3 regions were amplified by Arm-PCR with iRepertoire HTBI primers to construct TCR beta libraries. Clones were called with MiXCR by TCRdb after fastp trimmed the public reads at Q25, and only in-frame beta chains were retained. Under each unique CDR3 protein, matching rows form one entry showing the most common genes and DNA. Recorded for this sample are some 450,000 distinct CDR3 sequences; less than 25% of them occurred a single time. Together, the top ten hold about a quarter of the sample. According to the study, the label for this sample's time point signals: persistent/refractory GD, antithyroid drugs over 5 years with positive TRAb. RNA was extracted from PBMCs in TRIzol for both TCR sequencing and RNA sequencing.

The input for sequencing was peripheral blood mononuclear cells (PBMCs), taken when the disease was refractory, from a patient treated with antithyroid drugs. These receptor sequences come from a female donor with Graves disease.

This clonotype was observed a few times. The V gene is TRBV30, the J gene TRBJ2-7; no reliable D call. Germline-derived CDR1 and CDR2 are GTSNPN and SVGIG (reference sequence). CDR3 length equals 12 residues. Trimming pared 1 base from V and 0 bases from J, leaving 4 bases between. CDR3 in amino acids: CAWSGASYEQYF. In nucleotides, the CDR3 is TGTGCCTGGAGTGGGGCCTCCTACGAGCAGTACTTC.

The chain combines TRBV20-1 with TRBJ1-1; D gene ambiguous. The germline V and J ends were trimmed by 3 bases and 0 bases, with 17 bases remaining between them. The CDR3 contains 16 residues. Germline V gives CDR1 DFQATT, CDR2 SNEGSKA (reference sequence). CDR3 residues: CSASSNAWELNTEAFF. DNA for the CDR3: TGCAGTGCTAGCTCGAATGCGTGGGAGCTGAACACTGAAGCTTTCTTT.

The chain uses TRBV28 and TRBJ1-4, with 10 bases matching TRBD1. V shed 3 bases and J 4 bases; nucleotides not matched to a gene: 5. This CDR3 region has 16 residues. From germline, CDR1 is MDHEN and CDR2 SYDVKM. CDR3 sequence (DNA): TGTGCCAGCAGTTTGGGGACAGGGGATAATAATGAAAAACTGTTTTTT. It codes for CASSLGTGDNNEKLFF.

A note on this clonotype: One end of the junction fails to match germline, which may point to a read error. The rearrangement uses TRBV6-1 and TRBJ2-2; D unresolved. Germline-derived CDR1 and CDR2 are MNHNS and SASEGT. The CDR3 is 17 residues long. The CDR3 nucleotides read TGTGCCAGCAGTGACTTGGGCAGAGCAGGAAACATCGGGGAGCTGTTTTTT. This translates into CASSDLGRAGNIGELFF.

This clonotype has a handful of counts. A much larger clonotype is one base distant, so this may be a read error. V usage is TRBV6-1 and J usage is TRBJ1-4; the match to TRBD1 covers 8 bases. V lost 7 bases, J lost 7 bases, and 14 bases stayed unmatched. The CDR3 has 16 residues. Germline CDR1 reads MNHNS; CDR2 reads SASEGT. For the CDR3, the DNA is TGTGCCAGCATAGGTCGGCAGGACAGGGCTGGTGAAAAACTGTTTTTT. It specifies CASIGRQDRAGEKLFF.

This clonotype occurred many times. The rearrangement links TRBV20-1 to TRBJ2-2; 8 nucleotides match TRBD2. V shed 0 bases and J 4 bases; nucleotides not matched to a gene: 4. The CDR3 extends over 15 amino acids. Germline CDR1 DFQATT, CDR2 SNEGSKA (reference sequence). The CDR3 sequence: CSARDGTRSTGELFF. The CDR3 DNA reads TGCAGTGCTAGAGATGGGACTAGATCCACCGGGGAGCTGTTTTTT.

The V call is TRBV5-8, the J call TRBJ2-5; the match to TRBD2 covers 7 bases. Trimming took 0 bases from V and 0 from J; bases not matched to a gene: 8. Germline CDR1 and CDR2: SGHTS and YDEGEE. This CDR3 is 17 amino acids long. The CDR3 nucleotides read TGTGCCAGCAGCTTGGGTGTCGGGAGGAAGTACCAAGAGACCCAGTACTTC. It codes for CASSLGVGRKYQETQYF.

This clonotype showed up many times. This sequence joins TRBV12-3 or TRBV12-4 and TRBJ1-6; D unresolved. The CDR3 loop spans 13 amino acids. The V end was cut by 5 bases, the J end by 7 bases, with 9 bases between. The CDR3: CASSRTDNSPLHF. The CDR3 nucleotides are TGTGCCAGCAGTCGGACGGACAATTCACCCCTCCACTTT.

This clonotype came up many times. This chain links TRBV30 with TRBJ2-7, with 9 bases lining up with TRBD2. J lost 2 bases, V lost 1 base, and 0 bases had no gene match. The CDR3 consists of 13 residues. Germline CDR1 and CDR2: GTSNPN and SVGIG (reference sequence). The CDR3 bases are TGTGCCTGGAGTGGCGGGAGGGCCTACGAGCAGTACTTC. It specifies CAWSGGRAYEQYF.

This clonotype was found many times. V is TRBV27 and J is TRBJ1-2; 7 nucleotides line up with TRBD1. Unmatched junction bases numbered 11, after V lost 6 bases and J lost 4 bases. From germline, CDR1 is MNHEY and CDR2 SMNVEV (reference sequence). This CDR3 has 15 amino acids. CDR3 residues: CASRPVGQAGYGYTF. DNA of the CDR3: TGTGCCAGCAGGCCAGTCGGACAGGCCGGCTATGGCTACACCTTC.

As to this clonotype: A read error may be the cause here, since a much bigger clone is one base away. The CDR3 end shows no conserved phenylalanine or tryptophan, and so a read error is likely. CDR3 sequence: CASSNRERGGYTL. DNA of the CDR3: TGTGCCAGCAGCAACAGGGAGCGGGGCGGCTACACCCTC. The rearrangement uses TRBV7-3 and TRBJ1-2; D might be TRBD1 (6 bases). Trimming stripped 5 bases from V and 8 bases from J, with 15 bases between. From germline, CDR1 is SGHTA and CDR2 FQGTGA. This CDR3 has 13 residues.

This clonotype showed up just a few times. This chain connects TRBV20-1 to TRBJ2-7, with a weak D call TRBD2 (6 bases). Trimming took 6 bases from V and 0 from J, leaving 18 bases between them. Per the germline V gene, CDR1 is DFQATT and CDR2 is SNEGSKA (reference sequence). The CDR3 has 15 residues. In nucleotides, the CDR3 is TGCAGTGCGCAAAGGCCTAGCGCAAGCTCCTACGAGCAGTACTTC. This encodes CSAQRPSASSYEQYF.

Only a few counts were recorded for this clonotype. The rearrangement uses TRBV15 and TRBJ2-1, with 8 bases that match TRBD2. V dropped 5 bases and J dropped 6; count of bases not matched to a gene: 9. The CDR3 covers 15 residues. Germline CDR1 is LNHNV and CDR2 is YYDKDF (reference sequence). CDR3 bases: TGTGCCACCAGCCTCCTAGCGGGCCTTGTCAATGAGCAGTTCTTC. This gives the protein CATSLLAGLVNEQFF.

This clonotype was counted only a few times. The chain carries TRBV29-1 and TRBJ1-2; a weak D match, TRBD1 (5 bases). This CDR3 is 11 amino acids long. Germline-derived CDR1 and CDR2 are SQVTM and ANQGSEA. V was trimmed by 5 bases and J by 3 bases, leaving 7 bases between them. CDR3 loop: CSVSRDYGYTF. Here the CDR3 DNA reads TGCAGCGTTTCCAGGGACTATGGCTACACCTTC. Supplemented by reference TRBV29-1 and TRBJ1-2, the full variable domain reads SAVISQKPSRDICQRGTSLTIQCQVDSQVTMMFWYRQQPGQSLTLIATANQGSEATYESGFVIDKFPISRPNLTFSTLTVSNMSPEDSSIYLCSVSRDYGYTFGSGTRLTVV.

This chain uses TRBV19 with TRBJ2-7; the D gene is possibly TRBD2 (5 bases). The CDR3 is made up of 15 amino acids. V was shortened by 4 bases and J by 0 bases, with 13 bases between the two germline ends. In germline, CDR1 is LNHDA, CDR2 SQIVND (reference sequence). CDR3 loop: CASSTSGPPSYEQYF. In nucleotides, the CDR3 is TGTGCCAGTAGTACCAGCGGACCTCCCTCCTACGAGCAGTACTTC.

With respect to this clonotype: A much larger clone differs from this one at a single base, so this may be a read error. This is likely a read error, given that the CDR3 carries no conserved phenylalanine or tryptophan at its end. V gene TRBV28 combines with J gene TRBJ1-6; no firm D call. V lost 3 bases and J 8 bases, leaving 5 bases between the germline ends. Germline V gene data show CDR1 as MDHEN and CDR2 as SYDVKM. This CDR3 region has 12 residues. The CDR3 nucleotides are TGTGCCAGCAGTTTCAGGCATTCACCCCTCCACTCT. Translating gives CASSFRHSPLHS.

Details on this clonotype: A much bigger clone sits one base away, suggesting this may be a read error. As the CDR3 is not closed by the conserved phenylalanine or tryptophan, this likely results from a read error. The V and J genes are TRBV2 and TRBJ1-5; 7 bases map to TRBD1. Looked up from germline, CDR1 is SNHLY and CDR2 is FYNNEI. With V trimmed by 7 bases and J by 6 bases, 9 bases remained unmatched. CDR3 length: 14 residues. Written as DNA, the CDR3 is TGTGCCAGCAATTGGGACAGCCCTAGTCAGCCCCAGCATTCT. This codes for CASNWDSPSQPQHS.

The gene calls are TRBV6-2 or TRBV6-3 and TRBJ2-5; no firm D call. The germline gives CDR1 MNHEY, CDR2 SVGEGT. V was clipped by 2 bases and J by 2 bases, with 9 bases between them. The CDR3 has 14 residues. The DNA of the CDR3 is TGTGCCAGCAGTTACAGTTATAATCAAGAGACCCAGTACTTC. Translating it yields CASSYSYNQETQYF.

This chain links TRBV5-6 with TRBJ1-2; D perhaps matches TRBD1 (6 bases). This CDR3 contains 17 residues. Germline CDR1 is SGHDT and CDR2 is YYEEEE. The germline V and J ends were trimmed by 4 bases and 1 base, with 20 bases remaining between them. In DNA, the CDR3 is TGTGCCAGCAGCGCCGGGACGGGGGCTTCGGGTAACTATGGCTACACCTTC. This translates into CASSAGTGASGNYGYTF. Supplemented by reference TRBV5-6 and TRBJ1-2, the full variable domain reads DAGVTQSPTHLIKTRGQQVTLRCSPKSGHDTVSWYQQALGQGPQFIFQYYEEEERQRGNFPDRFSGHQFPNYSSELNVNALLLGDSALYLCASSAGTGASGNYGYTFGSGTRLTVV.

V gene TRBV5-6 combines with J gene TRBJ2-7, with 12 bases fitting TRBD2. The CDR3 spans 16 residues. With V trimmed by 1 base and J by 5 bases, 7 bases remained unmatched. Per germline, CDR1 SGHDT and CDR2 YYEEEE. In DNA form, the CDR3 reads TGTGCCAGCAGCTTGAGGGCTAGCGGGAGGGCCAACGAGCAGTACTTC. Protein product: CASSLRASGRANEQYF.

Worth noting for this clonotype: This may stem from a read error, because a much larger clone lies one nucleotide away. The chain employs TRBV11-2 and TRBJ1-1, with 7 bases lining up with TRBD1. The J segment lost 0 bases and the V segment lost 1 base, leaving 5 bases of the junction unmatched. Germline lookup yields CDR1 SGHAT and CDR2 FQNNGV. The CDR3 spans 16 residues. The CDR3 sequence: CASSLGWTGLNTEAFF. The CDR3 DNA reads as TGTGCCAGCAGCTTAGGATGGACAGGCCTGAACACTGAAGCTTTCTTT.

The chain joins TRBV29-1 to TRBJ1-1; no clear D gene. Germline V gives CDR1 SQVTM, CDR2 ANQGSEA. The CDR3 is 15 residues long. V lost 7 bases to trimming and J lost 7 bases, with 25 bases between them. The CDR3, as DNA: TGCAGCGCCTACCCAATTGCACGAAGGACGGATGAAGCTTTCTTT. Residues: CSAYPIARRTDEAFF. Using reference TRBV29-1 and TRBJ1-1 for the parts outside the CDR3, the full variable domain is SAVISQKPSRDICQRGTSLTIQCQVDSQVTMMFWYRQQPGQSLTLIATANQGSEATYESGFVIDKFPISRPNLTFSTLTVSNMSPEDSSIYLCSAYPIARRTDEAFFGQGTRLTVV.

This clonotype was seen repeatedly, ten times or more. V gene TRBV30 combines with J gene TRBJ1-4, with 8 bases fitting TRBD1. The CDR3 is made up of 14 amino acids. Germline lookup yields CDR1 GTSNPN and CDR2 SVGIG (reference sequence). V lost 4 bases, J lost 8 bases, and 9 bases stayed unmatched. The CDR3: CAWKGQGAGEKLFF. CDR3 nucleotide sequence: TGTGCCTGGAAAGGTCAGGGGGCCGGGGAAAAACTGTTTTTT.